This T cell receptor (beta chain) was recovered during a study of T-cell memory formation after mild COVID-19. Study context: Clustering of TCRs was largely donor specific. The study, taken as a whole, reports: Still unconfirmed is whether the second-wave clones peaking on day 37 recognized SARS-CoV-2. Within pre-infection memory, some responding clones were found, suggesting cross-reactive memory joined.

This clonotype was detected many times. What it binds is unknown. With constant-segment primers, 5'RACE yielded cDNA libraries of TCR alpha and TCR beta that carried sample barcodes and UMIs. A single record per CDR3 protein comes from TCRdb applying MiXCR to the 5' RACE reads. This table has under 300,000 distinct CDR3 sequences, less than 9.5% appearing once. The TCR was taken from a man aged 18-30 years who had mild COVID-19 (a few samples of this study predate the infection). Cell type and time point are not known. What was sequenced was PBMCs or a T cell subset sorted from them (not recorded which).

CDR3 sequence (DNA): TGCGCCAGCAGGGGGGACGGCTACTTCTCTGGGGCCAACGTCCTGACTTTC. Translation gives CASRGDGYFSGANVLTF. The chain is built from TRBV4-1 and TRBJ2-6; D is possibly TRBD1 or TRBD2 (5 bases each). The germline V gene encodes CDR1 MGHRA and CDR2 YSYEKL. The CDR3 is made up of 17 amino acids. V was clipped by 6 bases and J by 0 bases, with 15 bases between them.